A selection of T cell receptor beta chains follows, all from one sample in a study of CD8 T cells in ankylosing spondylitis. Via MiXCR, TCRdb re-called the 5' RACE reads, giving one row per CDR3 protein. The table includes approximately 440,000 distinct CDR3 sequences, 17% detected once. Specimen: blood, either unsorted or a sorted T cell fraction (not recorded which). Every receptor here comes from a male donor with ankylosing spondylitis. The CDR3 runs from the conserved cysteine through the conserved F or W. A D gene is named only where the DNA matches it firmly. The listing skips clone size in some rows; elsewhere it reads once, few, many or a size class.

v_call: TRBV6-2/TRBV6-3; j_call: TRBJ2-7; clone_size: -; d_call: TRBD2; cdr3_nt: TGTGCCAGCAGTGCCGCGGGAGTCTTAGTCTACGAGCAGTACTTC; cdr3_aa: CASSAAGVLVYEQYF
v_call: TRBV4-2; j_call: TRBJ2-2; clone_size: once; d_call: -; cdr3_nt: TGTGCCAGCAGCCAAGGGCAGGTCTCGAACACCGGGGAGCTGTTTTTT; cdr3_aa: CASSQGQVSNTGELFF
v_call: TRBV20-1; j_call: TRBJ2-5; clone_size: many; d_call: -; cdr3_nt: TGCAGTGCTAGAGATGGACGGTCATTGGGGGAGACCCAGTACTTC; cdr3_aa: CSARDGRSLGETQYF
v_call: TRBV6-5; j_call: TRBJ1-5; clone_size: few; d_call: -; cdr3_nt: TGTGCCAGCAGTTACTCGAGTAGTCAGGACAGAGTCGGTCAGCCCCAGCATTTT; cdr3_aa: CASSYSSSQDRVGQPQHF
v_call: TRBV18; j_call: TRBJ1-2; clone_size: few; d_call: -; cdr3_nt: TGTGCCAGCTCACAAACGACCGAAAACTATGGCTACACCTTC; cdr3_aa: CASSQTTENYGYTF
v_call: TRBV5-6; j_call: TRBJ2-1; clone_size: -; d_call: -; cdr3_nt: TGTGCCAGCAGCTTCAGTCCGAACAATGAGCAGTTCTTC; cdr3_aa: CASSFSPNNEQFF
v_call: TRBV6-7; j_call: TRBJ2-5; clone_size: few; d_call: TRBD2; cdr3_nt: TGTGCCAGCAGCGAGGACCGACTAGCACGGATTTTCTTAGAGACCCAGTACTTC; cdr3_aa: CASSEDRLARIFLETQYF
v_call: TRBV2; j_call: TRBJ2-7; clone_size: -; d_call: -; cdr3_nt: TGTGCCAGCAGTGAAGGACCCGGGGAGTACTTC; cdr3_aa: CASSEGPGEYF
v_call: TRBV6-2/TRBV6-3; j_call: TRBJ2-7; clone_size: -; d_call: TRBD2; cdr3_nt: TGTGCCAGCAGTTCAATGACTAGCCCCTACGAGCAGTACTTC; cdr3_aa: CASSSMTSPYEQYF
v_call: TRBV12-3/TRBV12-4; j_call: TRBJ2-3; clone_size: few; d_call: -; cdr3_nt: TGTGCCAGCAGTCCCCAGGGGTCTTACACAGATACGCAGTATTTT; cdr3_aa: CASSPQGSYTDTQYF
v_call: TRBV6-2/TRBV6-3; j_call: TRBJ2-7; clone_size: few; d_call: -; cdr3_nt: TGTGCCACCACCAAAGGGGGAAGCTACGAGCAGTACTTC; cdr3_aa: CATTKGGSYEQYF
v_call: TRBV27; j_call: TRBJ2-4; clone_size: -; d_call: -; cdr3_nt: TGTGCCAGCAGTTATGACGGGACCGTAGCCAAAAACATTCAGTACTTC; cdr3_aa: CASSYDGTVAKNIQYF
v_call: TRBV6-5; j_call: TRBJ2-5; clone_size: -; d_call: -; cdr3_nt: TGTGCCAGCAGTTACTCATCCCGTCAAGAGACCCAGTACTTC; cdr3_aa: CASSYSSRQETQYF
v_call: TRBV5-1; j_call: TRBJ2-2; clone_size: many; d_call: -; cdr3_nt: TGCGCCAGCAGCCGGCAGTCTAACACCGGGGAGCTGTTTTTT; cdr3_aa: CASSRQSNTGELFF
v_call: TRBV2; j_call: TRBJ2-7; clone_size: -; d_call: -; cdr3_nt: TGTGCCAGCTTTGGGCTCGCCCAAGAGCAGTACTTC; cdr3_aa: CASFGLAQEQYF
v_call: TRBV18; j_call: TRBJ1-2; clone_size: -; d_call: -; cdr3_nt: TGTGCCAGCTCACCGCCCACCCCGGTTTTGAGCTACACCTTC; cdr3_aa: CASSPPTPVLSYTF
v_call: TRBV20-1; j_call: TRBJ2-7; clone_size: -; d_call: -; cdr3_nt: TGCAGTGCTCCCCAGGCGGGACGGACCGAGCAGTACTTC; cdr3_aa: CSAPQAGRTEQYF